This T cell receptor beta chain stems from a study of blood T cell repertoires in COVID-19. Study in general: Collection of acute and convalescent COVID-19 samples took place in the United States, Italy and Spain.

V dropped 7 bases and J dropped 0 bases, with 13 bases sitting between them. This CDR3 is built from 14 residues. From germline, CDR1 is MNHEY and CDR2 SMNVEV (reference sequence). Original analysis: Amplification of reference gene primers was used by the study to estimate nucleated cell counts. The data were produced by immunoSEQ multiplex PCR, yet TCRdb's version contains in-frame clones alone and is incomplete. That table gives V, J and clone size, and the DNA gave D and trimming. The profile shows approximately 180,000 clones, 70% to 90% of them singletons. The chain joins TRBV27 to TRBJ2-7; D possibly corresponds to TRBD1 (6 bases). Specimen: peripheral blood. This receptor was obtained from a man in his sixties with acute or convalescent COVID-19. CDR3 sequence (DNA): TGTGCCAGCAAAGACGACAGGCGCTCCTACGAGCAGTACTTC. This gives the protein CASKDDRRSYEQYF.